The next 10 T cell receptor beta chains were all read from a single sample in a study of memory CD4+ T cells and cytomegalovirus serostatus. Only in-frame clones appear in the TCRdb table, and some are missing; sequencing was by immunoSEQ multiplex PCR. This table has roughly 67,000 clones, approximately 80% appearing once. The sort gate was single viable CD3+CD4+CD8-CD45RO+ cells for memory CD4+ T cells. Specimen: memory CD4+ T cells from blood. The receptors stem from an adult in good health and CMV-seropositive.

J is TRBJ2-3 and V is TRBV5-8; 7 bases map to TRBD2. J lost 5 bases, V lost 0 bases, and 3 bases had no gene match. From germline, CDR1 is SGHTS and CDR2 YDEGEE. The CDR3 consists of 14 residues. CDR3 loop: CASSLAWGGDTQYF. The CDR3 DNA reads as TGTGCCAGCAGCTTGGCCTGGGGGGGAGATACGCAGTATTTT. Full variable domain (missing parts from reference TRBV5-8 and TRBJ2-3): EAGVTQSPTHLIKTRGQQATLRCSPISGHTSVYWYQQALGLGLQFLLWYDEGEERNRGNFPPRFSGRQFPNYSSELNVNALELEDSALYLCASSLAWGGDTQYFGPGTRLTVL.

This clone occurred many times. The rearrangement uses TRBV7-2 and TRBJ1-2; D is undetermined. Germline loops: CDR1 SGHTA, CDR2 FQGNSA. The CDR3 length is 15 residues. V shed 3 bases and J shed 0 bases, with 11 bases lying between them. CDR3 DNA sequence: TGTGCCAGCAGCTTGGGAGAGGGCCCTAACTATGGCTACACCTTC. The encoded protein is CASSLGEGPNYGYTF.

This clone is a singleton in its sample. This rearrangement joins TRBV19 to TRBJ1-2; tentatively, D is TRBD1 (6 bases). This CDR3 contains 14 residues. The V end was cut by 6 bases, the J end by 8 bases, with 19 bases between. CDR1 LNHDA and CDR2 SQIVND come from the germline V gene (reference sequence). CDR3 nucleotide sequence: TGTGCCAGTAGGAAGGGGGACGGAGTCCTAGGCTACACCTTC. Translation: CASRKGDGVLGYTF. The variable domain in full, completed from reference TRBV19 and TRBJ1-2, reads DGGITQSPKYLFRKEGQNVTLSCEQNLNHDAMYWYRQDPGQGLRLIYYSQIVNDFQKGDIAEGYSVSREKKESFPLTVTSAQKNPTAFYLCASRKGDGVLGYTFGSGTRLTVV.

This chain links TRBV7-2 with TRBJ2-7; 8 positions match TRBD1. This CDR3 is built from 16 residues. J lost 0 bases, V lost 5 bases, and 9 bases had no gene match. Germline loops: CDR1 SGHTA, CDR2 FQGNSA. In DNA form, the CDR3 reads TGTGCCAGCAGCGGGATGGGACAGGAGGGCTCCTACGAGCAGTACTTC. As protein: CASSGMGQEGSYEQYF.

This sequence joins TRBV7-2 and TRBJ2-2; 7 bases fit TRBD1. Germline trimming cut 3 bases from V and 5 bases from J; bases unmatched to any gene: 9. There are 16 residues in the CDR3. CDR1 is SGHTA, CDR2 FQGNSA, per germline. CDR3: CASSFVPGQRTGELFF. The CDR3 bases are TGTGCCAGCAGCTTTGTACCGGGACAGAGGACCGGGGAGCTGTTTTTT.

The chain joins TRBV5-1 to TRBJ2-5; the match to TRBD2 covers 9 bases. Trimming cost V 4 bases and J 5 bases; bases outside gene matches: 15. The CDR3 is 17 amino acids. Germline V lookup: CDR1 SGHRS, CDR2 YFSETQ. CDR3 residues: CASSGGASGTPRETQYF. DNA for the CDR3: TGCGCCAGCAGCGGAGGGGCTAGCGGGACGCCCAGGGAGACCCAGTACTTC.

The chain couples TRBV5-1 to TRBJ2-2; tentative D call: TRBD1 (6 bases). V was shortened by 4 bases and J by 4 bases, with 20 bases between the two germline ends. The V gene's germline CDR1 is SGHRS and CDR2 YFSETQ. This CDR3 is built from 17 residues. In DNA, the CDR3 is TGCGCCAGCAGCCGACTTCCTATTACAGGGCCCACCGGGGAGCTGTTTTTT. Its translation is CASSRLPITGPTGELFF. The whole variable domain, filled in from reference TRBV5-1 and TRBJ2-2, reads KAGVTQTPRYLIKTRGQQVTLSCSPISGHRSVSWYQQTPGQGLQFLFEYFSETQRNKGNFPGRFSGRQFSNSRSEMNVSTLELGDSALYLCASSRLPITGPTGELFFGEGSRLTVL.

The chain recombines TRBV27 with TRBJ2-7; 8 bases align to TRBD1. V gave up 2 bases and J gave up 4 bases; unmatched junction bases: 13. This CDR3 is 17 amino acids long. Germline loops: CDR1 MNHEY, CDR2 SMNVEV (reference sequence). CDR3 nucleotide sequence: TGTGCCAGCAGTTTAGCGATCCCCAGGGGGCAGGTGTACGAGCAGTACTTC. This gives the protein CASSLAIPRGQVYEQYF.

The chain is built from TRBV30 and TRBJ1-1; D uncertain. Germline loops: CDR1 GTSNPN, CDR2 SVGIG (reference sequence). The length of the CDR3 is 13 residues. CDR3 bases: TGTACCGGAAACCTAGGCGGTAACACTGAAGCTTTCTTT. It codes for CTGNLGGNTEAFF.

The genes are TRBV6-6 and TRBJ2-2; D is ambiguous. Per germline, CDR1 MNHNY and CDR2 SVGAGI (reference sequence). Between the trimmed V and J ends, which lost 4 bases and 1 base, there was a span of 7 bases. The CDR3 has 14 residues. In nucleotides, the CDR3 is TGTGCCAGCAGTTTCCCAGAGAACACCGGGGAGCTGTTTTTT. It encodes CASSFPENTGELFF.